The 30 T cell receptor beta chains presented below share a single source sample, sequenced in a study of blood T cell repertoires in COVID-19. TCRdb's table, derived via immunoSEQ multiplex PCR, lists solely in-frame clones and lacks some. The repertoire holds a few hundred thousand clones, 88% seen once, with 0.7% in the top ten. The source material was peripheral blood. The receptor set was obtained from a human donor in a cohort sampled during active COVID-19.

This CDR3 is CAIMGTGWPSGANVLTF. CDR3 in DNA: TGTGCCATCATGGGAACAGGGTGGCCCTCTGGGGCCAACGTCCTGACTTTC. The chain recombines TRBV10-3 with TRBJ2-6, with a weak D call TRBD1 (6 bases). Germline V gives CDR1 ENHRY, CDR2 SYGVKD. V was trimmed by 7 bases and J by 0 bases, leaving 16 bases between them. There are 17 residues in the CDR3.

The chain uses TRBV28 and TRBJ2-7; TRBD1 agrees at 7 bases. V gave up 6 bases and J gave up 1 base; unmatched junction bases: 21. The CDR3 spans 19 residues. CDR1 is MDHEN, CDR2 SYDVKM, per germline. CDR3 coding DNA: TGTGCCAGCAGCATGGGACGAACAGGGGTTCGGGGACAGTCCTACGAGCAGTACTTC. It is translated as CASSMGRTGVRGQSYEQYF.

The rearrangement joins TRBV12-3 or TRBV12-4 to TRBJ1-2, with D possibly being TRBD1 (5 bases). V lost 10 bases to trimming and J lost 2 bases, with 14 bases between them. The length of the CDR3 is 13 residues. CDR3 in DNA: TGTGCCAACGCGCTCAGGGCGAACTATGGCTACACCTTC. It encodes CANALRANYGYTF.

This clone was recorded a few times. This rearrangement joins TRBV30 to TRBJ2-3; perhaps TRBD1 as D (8 bases). V was clipped by 5 bases and J by 5 bases, with 20 bases between them. Germline V gene lookup returns CDR1 GTSNPN and CDR2 SVGIG (reference sequence). CDR3 length equals 15 residues. Here the CDR3 DNA reads TGTGCCTGGTCCCAGGGGGCGGGAGACGTAGATACGCAGTATTTT. The encoded protein is CAWSQGAGDVDTQYF.

The gene calls are TRBV7-9 and TRBJ2-7, with TRBD1 matching 9 bases. The V segment lost 5 bases and the J segment 4 bases; nucleotides outside the gene matches: 9. From germline, CDR1 is SEHNR and CDR2 FQNEAQ (reference sequence). This CDR3 region has 15 residues. This CDR3 reads CASSIGQGSGYEQYF. The CDR3 nucleotides read TGTGCCAGCAGCATAGGACAGGGGAGCGGGTACGAGCAGTACTTC.

The CDR3 spells CASSLVERGGGCEQYF. CDR3 nucleotide sequence: TGTGCCAGCAGCTTAGTTGAGCGGGGGGGCGGATGCGAGCAGTACTTC. The chain is built from TRBV7-9 and TRBJ2-7, with 10 bases identical to TRBD2. Unmatched junction bases numbered 9, after V lost 1 base and J lost 6 bases. Per the germline V gene, CDR1 is SEHNR and CDR2 is FQNEAQ (reference sequence). This CDR3 spans 16 amino acids.

This clone was counted a few times. The V call is TRBV28, the J call TRBJ2-7, with TRBD2 as a possible D gene (5 bases). Trimming pared 4 bases from V and 6 bases from J, leaving 16 bases between. Germline CDR1 is MDHEN and CDR2 is SYDVKM. The CDR3 is made up of 14 amino acids. The CDR3 protein is CASSSPLDRGEQYF. Written as DNA, the CDR3 is TGTGCCAGCAGTTCCCCCCTTGACCGGGGCGAGCAGTACTTC.

A few counts support this clone. V usage is TRBV6-6 and J usage is TRBJ1-3, with no clear D. V lost 0 bases, J lost 4 bases, and 10 bases lay in between. The CDR3 totals 15 residues. CDR1 and CDR2 (germline): MNHNY, SVGAGI (reference sequence). CDR3 in DNA: TGTGCCAGCAGTTACTCGGGAGGATCCGGAAACACCATATATTTT. Its translation: CASSYSGGSGNTIYF.

The chain joins TRBV6-5 to TRBJ2-6; D is ambiguous. The CDR3 loop spans 13 amino acids. Germline V lookup: CDR1 MNHEY, CDR2 SVGAGI. Trimming took off 6 bases at V and 4 bases at J, with 7 bases between the two ends. This chain's CDR3 is CASSPPGANVLTF. CDR3 DNA sequence: TGTGCCAGCAGCCCCCCGGGGGCCAACGTCCTGACTTTC.

The chain carries TRBV4-3 and TRBJ2-7, with 12 nucleotides matching TRBD2. Germline trimming cut 0 bases from V and 6 bases from J; bases unmatched to any gene: 9. Germline CDR1 and CDR2: LGHNA and YSLEER. This CDR3 contains 17 residues. The CDR3 here is CASSQDLAGGSFSEQYF. The CDR3 bases are TGCGCCAGCAGCCAAGATCTAGCGGGAGGGAGCTTTTCCGAGCAGTACTTC.

The chain recombines TRBV14 with TRBJ1-1; 11 bases agree with TRBD1. V gave up 1 base and J gave up 6 bases; unmatched junction bases: 1. The CDR3 has 14 residues. Per the germline V gene, CDR1 is SGHDN and CDR2 is FVKESK. The CDR3 is CASSQGGQGAEAFF. CDR3 in DNA: TGTGCCAGCAGCCAAGGGGGACAGGGGGCTGAAGCTTTCTTT. Combining the CDR3 with reference TRBV14 and TRBJ1-1 gives the whole variable domain EAGVTQFPSHSVIEKGQTVTLRCDPISGHDNLYWYRRVMGKEIKFLLHFVKESKQDESGMPNNRFLAERTGGTYSTLKVQPAELEDSGVYFCASSQGGQGAEAFFGQGTRLTVV.

The rearrangement links TRBV6-5 to TRBJ1-2; the match to TRBD1 covers 9 bases. This CDR3 comprises 15 residues. Germline values: CDR1 MNHEY, CDR2 SVGAGI. The V and J ends lost 2 bases and 3 bases, in that order; junction bases with no gene match: 4. Here the CDR3 DNA reads TGTGCCAGCAGTTACACGGGACAGGGTGACTATGGCTACACCTTC. As protein: CASSYTGQGDYGYTF.

The J gene is TRBJ1-1, the V gene TRBV6-5; D perhaps matches TRBD1 (5 bases). The V gene's germline CDR1 is MNHEY and CDR2 SVGAGI. V gave up 5 bases and J gave up 4 bases, with 14 bases separating them. There are 14 residues in the CDR3. This CDR3 is CASSHRLGGTEAFF. In DNA form, the CDR3 reads TGTGCCAGCAGTCACAGGTTGGGAGGCACTGAAGCTTTCTTT.

This clone was observed a single time. V is TRBV5-1 and J is TRBJ2-7; TRBD2 aligns across 7 bases. V shed 4 bases, J shed 2 bases, and the junction held 9 bases outside the gene matches. Germline lookup yields CDR1 SGHRS and CDR2 YFSETQ. The CDR3 is 15 residues long. CDR3 amino acids: CASSEGRGRTYEQYF. The CDR3 coding sequence is TGCGCCAGCAGCGAGGGGAGGGGCAGGACCTACGAGCAGTACTTC.

The gene calls are TRBV2 and TRBJ1-6; TRBD1 matches at 12 bases. CDR3 length: 20 residues. The V gene's germline CDR1 is SNHLY and CDR2 FYNNEI. J lost 8 bases, V lost 7 bases, and 21 bases had no gene match. DNA of the CDR3: TGTGCCAGCATTAAGGGGACAGGGGGCTTGAGGGTCGGAGTGGATTCACCCCTCCACTTT. Translated: CASIKGTGGLRVGVDSPLHF.

The V and J genes are TRBV5-1 and TRBJ1-1; D is unresolved. The CDR3 totals 13 residues. V was shortened by 9 bases and J by 1 base, with 13 bases between the two germline ends. The germline V gene has CDR1 SGHRS and CDR2 YFSETQ. The CDR3 nucleotides read TGCGCCAACATCGGCGAGGCGAACACTGAAGCTTTCTTT. Residues: CANIGEANTEAFF.

This rearrangement joins TRBV21-1 to TRBJ2-7; TRBD2, the D gene given by the table, was not confirmed from the DNA. TRBV21-1 is annotated as a pseudogene. This CDR3 comprises 16 residues. The CDR3 here is CASSSPLLAGDYEQYF. DNA for the CDR3: TGTGCCAGCAGCAGCCCTCTTTTGGCGGGAGACTACGAGCAGTACTTC.

The V call is TRBV28, the J call TRBJ2-7, with 7 nucleotides matching TRBD1. Germline assignment: CDR1 MDHEN and CDR2 SYDVKM. The CDR3 spans 14 residues. V shed 6 bases and J 3 bases; nucleotides not matched to a gene: 8. CDR3 sequence reads: CASRKTGTVYEQYF. CDR3 nucleotides: TGTGCCAGCAGGAAGACAGGGACCGTCTACGAGCAGTACTTC.

The chain uses TRBV30 and TRBJ2-7; 8 bases are a match to TRBD1. The germline V gene has CDR1 GTSNPN and CDR2 SVGIG (reference sequence). V dropped 1 base and J dropped 4; count of bases not matched to a gene: 9. The CDR3 is 15 amino acids. CDR3 bases: TGTGCCTGGAGTGGTCCGCGAACAGGGGGGTACGAGCAGTACTTC. It yields the protein CAWSGPRTGGYEQYF.

The genes are TRBV7-9 and TRBJ2-7, with 10 bases fitting TRBD2. This CDR3 has 17 residues. The V gene end was trimmed by 8 bases and the J gene end by 4 bases; junction bases not matched to a gene: 17. From germline, CDR1 is SEHNR and CDR2 FQNEAQ (reference sequence). CDR3 sequence reads: CASSVPAGGPASYEQYF. CDR3 sequence (DNA): TGTGCCAGCTCGGTTCCAGCGGGAGGGCCGGCTTCATACGAGCAGTACTTC.

This chain links TRBV6-2 or TRBV6-3 with TRBJ1-5; 8 bases are shared with TRBD1. Germline CDR1 MNHEY, CDR2 SVGEGT. CDR3 length equals 16 residues. The ends lost 2 bases at V and 0 bases at J; junction bases unmatched: 3. CDR3 nucleotides: TGTGCCAGCAGTTACCAGGGGGCCTATAGCAATCAGCCCCAGCATTTT. This sequence encodes CASSYQGAYSNQPQHF.

The chain links TRBV18 to TRBJ2-1; D uncertain. CDR1 and CDR2 (germline): KGHSH, LQKENI. This CDR3 contains 15 residues. V shed 3 bases and J shed 0 bases, with 9 bases lying between them. CDR3 coding DNA: TGTGCCAGCTCACCCACGTTAGACTCCTACAATGAGCAGTTCTTC. It translates to CASSPTLDSYNEQFF.

J is TRBJ2-3 and V is TRBV4-1, with TRBD2 matching 9 bases. The CDR3 consists of 17 residues. Germline CDR1 MGHRA, CDR2 YSYEKL. V lost 5 bases, J lost 2 bases, and 11 bases stayed unmatched. The CDR3 nucleotides read TGCGCCAGCAGCGGGACTAGCTCCGAGTTTGACACAGATACGCAGTATTTT. Protein sequence: CASSGTSSEFDTDTQYF.

V is TRBV7-9 and J is TRBJ2-7, with TRBD1 matching 7 bases. J was trimmed by 6 bases and V by 4 bases; bases with no gene match: 12. Germline V gene lookup returns CDR1 SEHNR and CDR2 FQNEAQ (reference sequence). CDR3 size: 15 residues. Here the CDR3 DNA reads TGTGCCAGCAGCTCACAAACGACAGGGATCGGCGAGCAGTACTTC. It translates to CASSSQTTGIGEQYF.

Notes on this clone: This specimen includes other DNA sequences encoding the same CDR3. The gene calls are TRBV6-5 and TRBJ2-7, with 8 bases identical to TRBD1. The V and J ends lost 0 bases and 3 bases, in that order; junction bases with no gene match: 4. Per germline, CDR1 MNHEY and CDR2 SVGAGI. CDR3 length equals 15 residues. The CDR3 region is CASSYSGTGNYEQYF. The CDR3 DNA reads TGTGCCAGCAGTTACTCAGGGACAGGAAACTACGAGCAGTACTTC.

V gene TRBV2 combines with J gene TRBJ1-5, with D perhaps matching TRBD1 (6 bases). The CDR3 extends over 19 amino acids. V lost 4 bases, J lost 1 base, and 23 bases lay in between. The V gene's germline CDR1 is SNHLY and CDR2 FYNNEI. CDR3 sequence reads: CASSGQGREGGRSNQPQHF. In nucleotides, the CDR3 is TGTGCCAGCAGTGGACAAGGCAGGGAGGGGGGTAGGAGCAATCAGCCCCAGCATTTT.

V usage is TRBV6-6 and J usage is TRBJ1-4; 9 bases are shared with TRBD1. There are 16 residues in the CDR3. From germline, CDR1 is MNHNY and CDR2 SVGAGI (reference sequence). V lost 6 bases, J lost 9 bases, and 14 bases stayed unmatched. The CDR3: CASRQSTGGSMKKLFF. The DNA for the CDR3 is TGTGCCAGCAGACAATCTACAGGGGGCTCAATGAAAAAACTGTTTTTT.

The V gene is TRBV9, the J gene TRBJ2-2; D is uncertain. The CDR3 is 12 amino acids. The germline V gene encodes CDR1 SGDLS and CDR2 YYNGEE. The ends were cut back, 3 bases at V and 6 bases at J, with 6 bases in the middle. The CDR3 loop is CASSALAGELFF. For the CDR3, the DNA is TGTGCCAGCAGCGCCCTAGCCGGGGAGCTGTTTTTT.

The chain carries TRBV7-7 and TRBJ2-1; the match to TRBD1 covers 11 bases. Germline V gene lookup returns CDR1 SSHAT and CDR2 FNYEAQ (reference sequence). With 5 bases clipped from V and 1 base from J, the junction kept 13 bases outside the gene matches. The CDR3 has 19 amino acids. The chain's CDR3 is CASSPRTGGTGRSYNEQFF. The CDR3 coding sequence is TGTGCCAGCAGCCCTCGGACAGGGGGCACGGGGAGGTCCTACAATGAGCAGTTCTTC.

The V and J genes are TRBV19 and TRBJ1-4; TRBD1 agrees at 9 bases. Germline lookup yields CDR1 LNHDA and CDR2 SQIVND (reference sequence). J was trimmed by 7 bases and V by 9 bases; bases with no gene match: 6. This CDR3 has 13 amino acids. CDR3 loop: CASWDRVSEKLFF. As DNA, the CDR3 is TGTGCCAGCTGGGACAGGGTTAGTGAAAAACTGTTTTTT.